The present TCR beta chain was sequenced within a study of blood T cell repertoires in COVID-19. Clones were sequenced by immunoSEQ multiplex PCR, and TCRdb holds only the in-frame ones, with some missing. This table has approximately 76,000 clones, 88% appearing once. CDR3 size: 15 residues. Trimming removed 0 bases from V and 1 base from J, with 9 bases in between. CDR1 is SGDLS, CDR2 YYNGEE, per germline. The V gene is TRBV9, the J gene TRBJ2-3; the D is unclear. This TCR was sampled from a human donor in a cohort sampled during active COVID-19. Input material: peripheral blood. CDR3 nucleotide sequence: TGTGCCAGCAGCGTAGGTTTTGCGGGCACAGATACGCAGTATTTT. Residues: CASSVGFAGTDTQYF.